Presented here are 5 T cell receptor beta chains from one specimen sequenced in a study of cytomegalovirus exposure and HLA in healthy donors. Researchers ran the PCR with 60 Vbeta and 13 Jbeta primers. Some clones are missing from TCRdb's copy, which holds only in-frame ones; the method was immunoSEQ multiplex PCR. The table shows approximately 140,000 clones, with 75% to 85% occurring only once. Specimen: PBMCs. These TCRs come from a woman between 35 and 50 years old in good health and CMV-seronegative.

The table lists this clone with a count of one. The CDR3 protein is CASSFFQGATEAFF. CDR3 sequence (DNA): TGTGCCAGCAGTTTCTTTCAGGGGGCAACTGAAGCTTTCTTT. The J gene is TRBJ1-1, the V gene TRBV28; 8 nucleotides agree with TRBD1. Germline trimming cut 3 bases from V and 5 bases from J; bases unmatched to any gene: 5. CDR1 MDHEN and CDR2 SYDVKM come from the germline V gene. The CDR3 runs 14 residues.

Only a few counts were recorded for this clone. V and J are TRBV7-8 and TRBJ2-1; 7 positions match TRBD2. CDR3 length: 13 residues. The V and J ends lost 5 bases and 15 bases, in that order; junction bases with no gene match: 13. From germline, CDR1 is SGHVS and CDR2 FQNEAQ. The CDR3 loop is CASSQTIAGWLFF. CDR3 sequence (DNA): TGTGCCAGCAGCCAAACTATAGCGGGTTGGCTGTTCTTC.

This chain links TRBV6-4 with TRBJ2-2; D unclear. Trimming cost V 4 bases and J 5 bases, with 11 bases left between them. CDR3 size: 14 residues. CDR1 is MRHNA, CDR2 SNTAGT, per germline. The CDR3 DNA reads TGTGCCAGCAGTGGAGACTGGAAAACCGGGGAGCTGTTTTTT. Protein sequence: CASSGDWKTGELFF.

This clone turned up a few times. This sequence joins TRBV6-1 and TRBJ2-3, with 15 bases lining up with TRBD2. J gave up 4 bases and V 5 bases, and 1 base lay outside the gene matches. The length of the CDR3 is 15 residues. Germline V gene lookup returns CDR1 MNHNS and CDR2 SASEGT. CDR3 region: CASSWTSGGADTQYF. As DNA, the CDR3 is TGTGCCAGCAGTTGGACTAGCGGGGGGGCAGATACGCAGTATTTT.

The chain uses TRBV7-3 and TRBJ1-6; D ambiguous. Trimming took off 2 bases at V and 4 bases at J, with 3 bases between the two ends. The CDR3 length is 13 residues. CDR1 and CDR2 from the germline V gene are SGHTA and FQGTGA. Here the CDR3 DNA reads TGTGCCAGCAGCTTAGAGTATAATTCACCCCTCCACTTT. Its protein is CASSLEYNSPLHF.